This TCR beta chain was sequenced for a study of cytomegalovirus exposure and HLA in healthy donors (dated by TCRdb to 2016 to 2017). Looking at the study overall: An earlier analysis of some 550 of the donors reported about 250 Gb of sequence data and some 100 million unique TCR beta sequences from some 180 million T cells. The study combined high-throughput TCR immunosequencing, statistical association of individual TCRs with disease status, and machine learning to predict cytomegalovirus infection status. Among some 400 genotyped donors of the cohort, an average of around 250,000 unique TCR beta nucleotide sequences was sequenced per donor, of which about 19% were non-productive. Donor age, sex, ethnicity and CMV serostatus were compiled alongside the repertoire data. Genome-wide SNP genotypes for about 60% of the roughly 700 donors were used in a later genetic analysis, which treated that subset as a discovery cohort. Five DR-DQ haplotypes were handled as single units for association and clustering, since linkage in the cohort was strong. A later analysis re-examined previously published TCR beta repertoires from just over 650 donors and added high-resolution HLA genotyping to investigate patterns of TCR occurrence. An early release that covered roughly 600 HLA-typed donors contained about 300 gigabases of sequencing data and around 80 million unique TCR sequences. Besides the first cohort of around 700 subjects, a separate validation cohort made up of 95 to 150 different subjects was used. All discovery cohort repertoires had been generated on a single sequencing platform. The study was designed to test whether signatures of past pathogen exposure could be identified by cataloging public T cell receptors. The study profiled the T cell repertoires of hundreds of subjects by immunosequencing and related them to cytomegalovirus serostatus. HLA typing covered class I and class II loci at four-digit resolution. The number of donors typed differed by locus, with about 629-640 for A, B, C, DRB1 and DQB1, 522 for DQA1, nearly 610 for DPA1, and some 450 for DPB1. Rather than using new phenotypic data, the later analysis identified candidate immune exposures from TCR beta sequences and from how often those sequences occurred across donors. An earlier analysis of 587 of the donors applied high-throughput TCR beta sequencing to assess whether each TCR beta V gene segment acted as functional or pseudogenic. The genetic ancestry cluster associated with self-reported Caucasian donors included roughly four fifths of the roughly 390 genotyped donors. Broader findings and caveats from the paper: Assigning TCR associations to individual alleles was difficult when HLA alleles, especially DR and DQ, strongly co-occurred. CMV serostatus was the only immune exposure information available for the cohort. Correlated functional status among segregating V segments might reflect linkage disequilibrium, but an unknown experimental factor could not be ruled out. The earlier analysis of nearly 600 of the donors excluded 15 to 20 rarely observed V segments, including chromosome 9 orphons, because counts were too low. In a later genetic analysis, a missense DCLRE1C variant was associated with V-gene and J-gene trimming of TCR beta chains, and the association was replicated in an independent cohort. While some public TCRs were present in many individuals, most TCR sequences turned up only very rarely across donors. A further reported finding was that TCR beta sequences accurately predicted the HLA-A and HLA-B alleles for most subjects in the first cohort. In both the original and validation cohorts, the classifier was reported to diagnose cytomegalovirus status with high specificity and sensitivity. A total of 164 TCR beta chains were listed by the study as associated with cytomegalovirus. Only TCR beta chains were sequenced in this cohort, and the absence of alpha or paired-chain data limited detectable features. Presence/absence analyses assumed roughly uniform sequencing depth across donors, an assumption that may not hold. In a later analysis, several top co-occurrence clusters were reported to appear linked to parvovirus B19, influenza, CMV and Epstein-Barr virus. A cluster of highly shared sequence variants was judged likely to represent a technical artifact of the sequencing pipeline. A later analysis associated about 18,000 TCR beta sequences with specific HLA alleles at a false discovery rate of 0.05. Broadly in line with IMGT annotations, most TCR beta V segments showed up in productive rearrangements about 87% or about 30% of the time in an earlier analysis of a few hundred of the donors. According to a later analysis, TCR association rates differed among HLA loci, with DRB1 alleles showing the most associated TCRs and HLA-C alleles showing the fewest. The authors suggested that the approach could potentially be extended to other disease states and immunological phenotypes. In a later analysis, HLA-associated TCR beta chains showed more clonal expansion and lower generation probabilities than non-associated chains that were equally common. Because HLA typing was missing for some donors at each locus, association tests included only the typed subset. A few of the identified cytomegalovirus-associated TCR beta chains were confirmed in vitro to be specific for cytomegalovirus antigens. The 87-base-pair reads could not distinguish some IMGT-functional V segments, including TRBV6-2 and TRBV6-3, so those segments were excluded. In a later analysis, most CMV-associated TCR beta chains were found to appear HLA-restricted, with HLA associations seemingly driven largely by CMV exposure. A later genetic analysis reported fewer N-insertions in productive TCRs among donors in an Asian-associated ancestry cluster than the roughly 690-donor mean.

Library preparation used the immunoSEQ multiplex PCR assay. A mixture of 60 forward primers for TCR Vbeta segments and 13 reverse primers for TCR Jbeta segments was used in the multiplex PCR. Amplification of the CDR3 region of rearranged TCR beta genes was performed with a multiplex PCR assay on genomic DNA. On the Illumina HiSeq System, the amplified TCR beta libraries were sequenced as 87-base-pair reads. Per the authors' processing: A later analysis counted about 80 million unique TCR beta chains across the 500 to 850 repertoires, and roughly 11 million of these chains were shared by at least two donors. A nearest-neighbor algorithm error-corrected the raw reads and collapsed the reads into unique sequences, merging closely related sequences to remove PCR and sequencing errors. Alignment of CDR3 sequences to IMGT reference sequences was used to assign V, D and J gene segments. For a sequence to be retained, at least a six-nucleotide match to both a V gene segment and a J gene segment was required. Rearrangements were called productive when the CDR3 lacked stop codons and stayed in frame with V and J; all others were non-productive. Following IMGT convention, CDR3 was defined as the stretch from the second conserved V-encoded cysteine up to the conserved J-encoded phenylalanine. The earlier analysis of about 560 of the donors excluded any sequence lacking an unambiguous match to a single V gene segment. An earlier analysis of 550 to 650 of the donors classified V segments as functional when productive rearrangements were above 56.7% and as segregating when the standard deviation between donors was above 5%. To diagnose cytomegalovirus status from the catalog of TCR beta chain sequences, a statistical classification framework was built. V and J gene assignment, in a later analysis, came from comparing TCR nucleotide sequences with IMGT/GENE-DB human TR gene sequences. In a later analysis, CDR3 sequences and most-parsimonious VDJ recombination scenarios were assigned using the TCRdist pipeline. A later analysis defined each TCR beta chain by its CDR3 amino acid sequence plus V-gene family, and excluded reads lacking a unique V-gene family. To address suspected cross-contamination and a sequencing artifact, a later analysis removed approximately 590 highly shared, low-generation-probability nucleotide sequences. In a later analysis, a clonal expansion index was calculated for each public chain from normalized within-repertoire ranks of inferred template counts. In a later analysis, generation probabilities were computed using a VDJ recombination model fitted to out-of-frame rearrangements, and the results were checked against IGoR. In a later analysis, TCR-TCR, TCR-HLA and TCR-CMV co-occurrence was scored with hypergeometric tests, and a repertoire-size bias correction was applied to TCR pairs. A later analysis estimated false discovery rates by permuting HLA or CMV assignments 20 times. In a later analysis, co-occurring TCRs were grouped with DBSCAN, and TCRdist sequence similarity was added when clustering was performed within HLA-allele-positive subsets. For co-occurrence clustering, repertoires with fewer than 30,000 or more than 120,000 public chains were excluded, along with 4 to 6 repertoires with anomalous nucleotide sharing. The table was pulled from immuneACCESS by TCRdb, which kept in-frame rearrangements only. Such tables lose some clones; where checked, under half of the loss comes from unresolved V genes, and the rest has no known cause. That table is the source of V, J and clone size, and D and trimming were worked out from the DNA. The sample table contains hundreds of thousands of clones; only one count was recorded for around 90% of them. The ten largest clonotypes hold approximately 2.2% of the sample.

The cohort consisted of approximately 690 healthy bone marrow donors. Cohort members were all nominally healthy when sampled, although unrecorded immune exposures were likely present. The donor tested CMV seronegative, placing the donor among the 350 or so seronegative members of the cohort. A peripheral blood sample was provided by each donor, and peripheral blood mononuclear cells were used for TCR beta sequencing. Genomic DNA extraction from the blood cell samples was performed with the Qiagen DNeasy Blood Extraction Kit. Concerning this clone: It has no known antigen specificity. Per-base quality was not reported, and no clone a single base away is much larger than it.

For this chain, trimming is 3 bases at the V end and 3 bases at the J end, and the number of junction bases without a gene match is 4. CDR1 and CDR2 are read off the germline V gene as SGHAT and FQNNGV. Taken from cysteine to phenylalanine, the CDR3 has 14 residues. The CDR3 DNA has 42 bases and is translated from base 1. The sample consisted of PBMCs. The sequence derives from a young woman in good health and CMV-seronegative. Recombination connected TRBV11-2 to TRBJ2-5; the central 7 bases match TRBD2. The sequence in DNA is TGTGCCAGCAGCTTGGGGGGGGGAAAAGAGACCCAGTACTTC. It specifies CASSLGGGKETQYF. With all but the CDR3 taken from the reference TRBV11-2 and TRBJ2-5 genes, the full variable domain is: EAGVAQSPRYKIIEKRQSVAFWCNPISGHATLYWYQQILGQGPKLLIQFQNNGVVDDSQLPKDRFSAERLKGVDSTLKIQPAKLEDSAVYLCASSLGGGKETQYFGPGTRLLVL.